This T cell receptor beta chain comes out of a study of cytomegalovirus exposure and HLA in healthy donors. Findings and caveats of the study: There were under 200 TCR beta chains listed as cytomegalovirus-associated. In a later analysis, the majority of CMV-associated beta chains seemingly showed HLA restriction. Reported findings show TCR beta sequences accurately forecast HLA-A and HLA-B alleles in most subjects.

Worth noting for this clone: What it binds is unknown.

The V gene end was trimmed by 10 bases and the J gene end by 2 bases; junction bases not matched to a gene: 16. The CDR3 extends over 17 amino acids. Germline CDR1 reads MDHEN; CDR2 reads SYDVKM. PCR primers comprised 60 Vbeta and 13 Jbeta primers. Assay used: immunoSEQ multiplex PCR; TCRdb lists only in-frame clones, some missing. The sample holds 170,000 or so clones, 77% seen once. Sequenced input: PBMCs. The sequence was collected from a woman aged 30 to 39 in good health and CMV-seropositive. The chain uses TRBV28 and TRBJ1-2, with 10 nucleotides matching TRBD1. The CDR3 nucleotides are TGTGCCACCGGCGCTCCTTGGACAGGGGGATCGAACTATGGCTACACCTTC. Its translation: CATGAPWTGGSNYGYTF.